These T cell receptor beta chains were read from a single sample in a study of cytomegalovirus exposure and HLA in healthy donors. Here immunoSEQ multiplex PCR was the method, and the copy in TCRdb shows in-frame clones only, minus some. The profile shows approximately 86,000 clones, approximately 81% of them singletons. The specimen was PBMCs. The receptors originated from a man aged 35 to 55 in good health and CMV-seropositive. Each CDR3 is given with its conserved first and last residue. Fields, in order: CDR3 length, V gene, J gene, clone size, D gene, CDR3 DNA, CDR3 protein. The D gene is left open where the match is weak. Some rows mark clone size as missing; the rest say once, few, many or name a class of expanded clone.

11,TRBV19,TRBJ1-2,-,-,TGTGCCAGTACGGGGAACTATGGCTACACCTTC,CASTGNYGYTF
16,TRBV11-2,TRBJ2-1,-,TRBD2,TGTGCCAGCAGCTCCGCGGGAGCTCGGCGGTCAAGTGAGCAGTTCTTC,CASSSAGARRSSEQFF
17,TRBV14,TRBJ2-3,-,TRBD2,TGTGCCAGCAGCCCCCCCTGGACTAGCGAGTTTGCAGATACGCAGTATTTT,CASSPPWTSEFADTQYF
14,TRBV5-4,TRBJ1-2,-,TRBD1,TGTGCCAGCACCCGGACAGGGGGCAGCTATGGCTACACCTTC,CASTRTGGSYGYTF
14,TRBV14,TRBJ1-3,-,-,TGTGCCAGCAGCCCCAGGGGTTTCGGAAACACCATATATTTT,CASSPRGFGNTIYF
14,TRBV18,TRBJ2-3,few,-,TGTGCCAGCTCACCCAATGACAGACCAGATACGCAGTATTTT,CASSPNDRPDTQYF
16,TRBV5-1,TRBJ2-1,-,-,TGCGCCAGCAGCTTGGGGGGGGAAGTGGTCTACAATGAGCAGTTCTTC,CASSLGGEVVYNEQFF
17,TRBV5-6,TRBJ2-3,-,TRBD2,TGTGCCAGCAGTGAGGCAGGTATGGGCGGGAGAAAGGATACGCAGTATTTT,CASSEAGMGGRKDTQYF
13,TRBV5-1,TRBJ1-1,-,-,TGCGCCAGCAGCTTGAGGCAACAGACTGAAGCTTTCTTT,CASSLRQQTEAFF
13,TRBV6-5,TRBJ1-2,-,-,TGTGCCAGCAGTTCCCGTTCTAACTATGGCTACACCTTC,CASSSRSNYGYTF
16,TRBV5-6,TRBJ2-3,-,TRBD2,TGTGCCAGCAGCTTGGTCGCGGGAGGGAGCACAGATACGCAGTATTTT,CASSLVAGGSTDTQYF
13,TRBV7-9,TRBJ1-2,-,-,TGTGCCAGCAGCCTACCGGGAATCAATGGCTACACCTTC,CASSLPGINGYTF
14,TRBV30,TRBJ2-6,-,TRBD1,TGTGCCTGGGGACAGGGGTTCGGGGCCAACGTCCTGACTTTC,CAWGQGFGANVLTF
13,TRBV4-1,TRBJ1-2,few,-,TGCGCCAGCAGCCCACAGGAGAACTATGGCTACACCTTC,CASSPQENYGYTF
13,TRBV7-9,TRBJ2-7,-,-,TGTGCCAGCAGCTTGACAGCCTCCTACGAGCAGTACTTC,CASSLTASYEQYF
16,TRBV5-1,TRBJ2-7,-,-,TGCGCCAGCAGCTCGGGCCAGAGAACGGGAGCGGACGAGCAGTACTTC,CASSSGQRTGADEQYF
12,TRBV11-3,TRBJ2-3,-,-,TGTGCCAGCACTAAAAGGGGGTTTACGCAGTATTTT,CASTKRGFTQYF
14,TRBV19,TRBJ2-7,-,TRBD1,TGTGCCAGTAGTATTAACAGGGGATCCTACGAGCAGTACTTC,CASSINRGSYEQYF
13,TRBV6-1,TRBJ1-5,-,-,TGTGCCAGCAGCCAGGGGTCCAGGCAGCCCCAGCATTTT,CASSQGSRQPQHF
17,TRBV9,TRBJ2-3,few,TRBD2,TGTGCCAGCAGCGGTAAACCGGGACTACCGAACACAGATACGCAGTATTTT,CASSGKPGLPNTDTQYF
23,TRBV23-1,TRBJ1-3,-,-,TGCGCCAGCAGTCAATCAACGGTATGGGATACAGGTGGCTCCCAACAGGCTGGAAACACCATATATTTT,CASSQSTVWDTGGSQQAGNTIYF
13,TRBV21-1,TRBJ2-7,-,-,TGTGCCAGCATCGGACACTGGGACTACGAGCAGTACTTC,CASIGHWDYEQYF
15,TRBV10-3,TRBJ1-1,once,-,TGTGCCATCAGTGACACTGACATGGGCAGGGGTGAAGCTTTCTTT,CAISDTDMGRGEAFF
19,TRBV18,TRBJ2-7,-,TRBD2,TGTGCCAGCTCACGGGGACAGGTGATAGCGGGGGGGCTTCTGTACGAGCAGTACTTC,CASSRGQVIAGGLLYEQYF
15,TRBV7-8,TRBJ2-7,few,TRBD2,TGTGCCAGCAGCTTAGTATTAGCGGGCATGGTCGAGCAGTACTTC,CASSLVLAGMVEQYF
18,TRBV19,TRBJ2-2,-,TRBD2,TGTGCCAGTACCCCGCCAACCCTAGCGGGAATTGGCACCGGGGAGCTGTTTTTT,CASTPPTLAGIGTGELFF
18,TRBV19,TRBJ1-1,-,TRBD1,TGTGCCAGTAGTATAGTCCCGTCCCTACAGGGGTTGAACACTGAAGCTTTCTTT,CASSIVPSLQGLNTEAFF
18,TRBV9,TRBJ2-6,-,TRBD1,TGTGCCAGCAGCCCGCGGACAGGGGGCGCAGTTGGGGCCAACGTCCTGACTTTC,CASSPRTGGAVGANVLTF
15,TRBV11-2,TRBJ2-5,-,TRBD2,TGTGCCAGCAGCCCGAGGCTGGGGGAGGGGGAGACCCAGTACTTC,CASSPRLGEGETQYF
17,TRBV5-4,TRBJ2-6,few,TRBD1,TGTGCCAGCAGCCGGGACAGGGTTCGCTCTGGGGCCAACGTCCTGACTTTC,CASSRDRVRSGANVLTF
17,TRBV11-3,TRBJ2-5,few,TRBD1,TGTGCCAGCAGCTTATACGGGCCCCCTCAGGGGGCAGAGACCCAGTACTTC,CASSLYGPPQGAETQYF
13,TRBV28,TRBJ2-7,-,-,TGTGCCAGCAGTTTTAGCGGAACCTACGAGCAGTACTTC,CASSFSGTYEQYF
17,TRBV6-1,TRBJ2-1,-,TRBD2,TGTGCCAGCAGTGACCCCAATCTCGCGGGAGGCGGTAATGAGCAGTTCTTC,CASSDPNLAGGGNEQFF
15,TRBV7-3,TRBJ2-1,-,-,TGTGCCAGCAGCTTACGGGGGGACAATAGGGATGAGCAGTTCTTC,CASSLRGDNRDEQFF
14,TRBV23-1,TRBJ2-3,-,-,TGCGCCAGCAGTCATGCCCCTACTTCCCATACGCAGTATTTT,CASSHAPTSHTQYF
13,TRBV25-1,TRBJ2-7,-,-,TGTGCCAGCAGCCCTGGTCTCTCCTACGAGCAATACTTC,CASSPGLSYEQYF
17,TRBV4-2,TRBJ1-5,-,-,TGTGCCAGCAGCCAAGATAGAAGGACTCTTAGCAATCAGCCCCAGCATTTT,CASSQDRRTLSNQPQHF
15,TRBV18,TRBJ1-3,-,-,TGTGCCAGCTCACCGCGCATTGACAAGGCCAACACCATATATTTT,CASSPRIDKANTIYF
15,TRBV11-3,TRBJ2-7,-,TRBD2,TGTGCCAGCAGCTTGGGGGGGATACCCCCCTACGAGCAGTACTTC,CASSLGGIPPYEQYF
14,TRBV7-9,TRBJ1-1,-,-,TGTGCCAGCAGCTTAGGGGCTGGGTACACTGAAGCTTTCTTT,CASSLGAGYTEAFF
15,TRBV18,TRBJ2-2,-,-,TGTGCCAGCTCACCACCTCCCCCGTTCACCGGGGAGCTGTTTTTT,CASSPPPPFTGELFF
12,TRBV5-1,TRBJ2-1,few,-,TGCGCCAGCAGCTTGGTAGCCAATGAGCAGTTCTTC,CASSLVANEQFF
15,TRBV27,TRBJ2-3,once,-,TGTGCCAGCAGCCGAGTGGGGGCTCCCACAGATACGCAGTATTTT,CASSRVGAPTDTQYF
13,TRBV7-9,TRBJ2-7,-,-,TGTGCCAGCAGCCCCGTCGGGGGAGACGAGCAGTACTTC,CASSPVGGDEQYF
18,TRBV21-1,TRBJ2-7,-,-,TGTGCCAGCAGAAAGACCGGGACAGAAAGCAGGGACTCCTACGAGCAGTACTTC,CASRKTGTESRDSYEQYF
13,TRBV6-5,TRBJ1-1,-,TRBD1,TGTGCCACCTCAGACAGGGGGGTCACTGAAGCTTTCTTT,CATSDRGVTEAFF
14,TRBV5-1,TRBJ2-1,-,TRBD2,TGCGCCAGCAGTTCTAGCGGGGGGTACAATGAGCAGTTCTTC,CASSSSGGYNEQFF
15,TRBV6-1,TRBJ2-7,-,-,TGTGCCAGCAGTGGGGGCCAGGGTGGGGCTTACGAGCAGTACTTC,CASSGGQGGAYEQYF
14,TRBV11-2,TRBJ1-1,-,-,TGTGCCAGCAGCGCCGAAAATAGGAACACTGAAGCTTTCTTT,CASSAENRNTEAFF
14,TRBV15,TRBJ2-5,-,TRBD1,TGTGCCACCAGCAGAGACAGGGGGCATGAGACCCAGTACTTC,CATSRDRGHETQYF
14,TRBV7-9,TRBJ1-5,-,-,TGTGCCAGCAGCGAGTCAGGGGCTGATCAGCCCCAGCATTTT,CASSESGADQPQHF
18,TRBV27,TRBJ2-1,-,TRBD2,TGTGCCAGCAGCCACACCTCAGGTGGGACTATTGCTTACAATGAGCAGTTCTTC,CASSHTSGGTIAYNEQFF
15,TRBV5-4,TRBJ1-2,few,-,TGTGCCAGCAGCTCGATACAACAGGGCCCCTATGGCTACACCTTC,CASSSIQQGPYGYTF
15,TRBV18,TRBJ1-1,once,-,TGTGCCAGCTCATCCTTGCAGGGGATCAACACTGAAGCTTTCTTT,CASSSLQGINTEAFF
14,TRBV6-5,TRBJ2-7,-,TRBD2,TGTGCCAGCAGTTCTGGACTAGCGTTGTTCGAGCAGTACTTC,CASSSGLALFEQYF
14,TRBV6-6,TRBJ1-2,-,TRBD1,TGTGCCAGCAGTTACGAGACAGGGTCCTATGGCTACACCTTC,CASSYETGSYGYTF
15,TRBV11-2,TRBJ2-1,-,TRBD1,TGTGCCAGCAGCCAGGGACAGGGGGTCTACAATGAGCAGTTCTTC,CASSQGQGVYNEQFF
15,TRBV7-9,TRBJ2-2,-,TRBD2,TGTGCCAGCAGCTTAACGGGACTAGAGACCGGGGAGCTGTTTTTT,CASSLTGLETGELFF
14,TRBV7-8,TRBJ2-5,-,TRBD1,TGTGCCAGCAGCCCGGGACAGGGTGGGGAGACCCAGTACTTC,CASSPGQGGETQYF
13,TRBV29-1,TRBJ1-5,-,-,TGCAGCGTTCCCGACTCTTTCCATCAGCCCCAGCATTTT,CSVPDSFHQPQHF